This T cell receptor (beta chain) was sequenced in a study of cytomegalovirus exposure and HLA in healthy donors. General observations from the study: Earlier analysis yielded a pattern in which most TCR beta V segments were productive about 90% or about 30% of the time. The study flagged around 160 TCR beta chains as cytomegalovirus-associated.

The CDR3 length is 16 residues. V was clipped by 1 base and J by 0 bases, with 12 bases between them. Looked up from germline, CDR1 is SGHVS and CDR2 is FQNEAQ. Healthy people donating bone marrow made up the donors. Note on this clone: The antigen is not known.

PCR amplification relied on 60 Vbeta primers (plus 13 Jbeta primers). Assay: immunoSEQ multiplex PCR; the TCRdb copy retains only in-frame clones and omits some. This sample yields over 100,000 clones, of which roughly 73% are seen a single time; about 1.1% belongs to the top ten. The J gene is TRBJ1-1, the V gene TRBV7-8; D may be TRBD1 (5 bases). Sequencing was done on a sample of PBMCs. This clonotype was sampled from a male donor in good health and CMV-seronegative. CDR3 in amino acids: CASSLGRQQMNTEAFF. The CDR3 DNA is TGTGCCAGCAGCTTAGGGCGACAGCAAATGAACACTGAAGCTTTCTTT.